This T cell receptor (beta chain) derives from a study of blood T cell repertoires in COVID-19. Study in general: Researchers got acute and convalescent COVID-19 samples from the United States, Italy and Spain. In each case, the material was cDNA or gDNA derived from T cells, B-cell-depleted T cells, or PBMCs.

In the study's own analysis: Using reference gene primer amplification, nucleated cell counts were estimated. Assay used: immunoSEQ multiplex PCR; TCRdb lists only in-frame clones, some missing. V, J and clone size were drawn from that table, and D and trimming were deduced from the DNA. Among about 210,000 clones listed, about 83% were seen once. This CDR3 comprises 15 residues. Germline loops: CDR1 ENHRY, CDR2 SYGVKD. V lost 10 bases, J lost 9 bases, and 11 bases stayed unmatched. This clonotype was obtained from a man aged 50-59 years with active or convalescent COVID-19. The specimen was peripheral blood. This chain joins TRBV10-3 and TRBJ2-1, with TRBD2 matching over 14 bases. CDR3 in amino acids: CATKPGLAGDAEQFF. The CDR3 region has the DNA TGTGCCACGAAACCGGGACTAGCGGGAGACGCTGAGCAGTTCTTC.